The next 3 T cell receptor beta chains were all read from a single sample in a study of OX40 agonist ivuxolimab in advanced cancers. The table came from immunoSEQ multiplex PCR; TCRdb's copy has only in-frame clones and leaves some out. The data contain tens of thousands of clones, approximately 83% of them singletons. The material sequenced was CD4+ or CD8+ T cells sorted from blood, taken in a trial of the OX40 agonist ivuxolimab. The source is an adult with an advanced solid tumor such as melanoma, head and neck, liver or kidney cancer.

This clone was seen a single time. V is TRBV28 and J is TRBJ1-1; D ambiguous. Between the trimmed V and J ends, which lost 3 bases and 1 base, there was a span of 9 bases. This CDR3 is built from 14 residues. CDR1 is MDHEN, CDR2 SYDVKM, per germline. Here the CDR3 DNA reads TGTGCCAGCAGTTTCGGGAGAAAGAACACTGAAGCTTTCTTT. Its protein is CASSFGRKNTEAFF.

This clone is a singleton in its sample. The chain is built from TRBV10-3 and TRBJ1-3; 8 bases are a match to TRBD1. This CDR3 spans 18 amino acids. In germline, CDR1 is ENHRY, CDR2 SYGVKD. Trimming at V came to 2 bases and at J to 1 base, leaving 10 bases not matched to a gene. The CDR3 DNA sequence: TGTGCCATCAGTGAGCTTTGGACAGGGTTGAGTTCTGGAAACACCATATATTTT. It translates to CAISELWTGLSSGNTIYF.

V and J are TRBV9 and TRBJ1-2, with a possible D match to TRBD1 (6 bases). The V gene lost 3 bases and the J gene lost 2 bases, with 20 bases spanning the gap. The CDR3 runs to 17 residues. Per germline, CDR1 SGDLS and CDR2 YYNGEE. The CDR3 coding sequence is TGTGCCAGCAGCGCCCAGAGAACAGGGAATGGAAACTATGGCTACACCTTC. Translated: CASSAQRTGNGNYGYTF.